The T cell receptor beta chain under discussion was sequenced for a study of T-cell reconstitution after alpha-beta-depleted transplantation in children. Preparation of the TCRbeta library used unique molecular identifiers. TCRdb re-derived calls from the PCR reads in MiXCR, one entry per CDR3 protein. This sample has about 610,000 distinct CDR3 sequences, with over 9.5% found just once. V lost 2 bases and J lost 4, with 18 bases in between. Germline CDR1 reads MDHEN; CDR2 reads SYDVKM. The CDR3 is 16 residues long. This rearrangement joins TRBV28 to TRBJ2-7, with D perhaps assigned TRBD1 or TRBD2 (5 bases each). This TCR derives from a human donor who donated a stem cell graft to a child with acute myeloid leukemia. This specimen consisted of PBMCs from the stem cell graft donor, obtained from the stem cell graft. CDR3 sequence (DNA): TGTGCCAGCAGTTTACTCCGGGACGGAATTGGGTACGAGCAGTACTTC. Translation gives CASSLLRDGIGYEQYF.